A single sample gave rise to the 31 T cell receptor beta chains below, sequenced in a study of T-cell reconstitution after alpha-beta-depleted transplantation in children. Unique molecular identifiers were built into the TCRbeta library. TCRdb analysed the PCR reads with MiXCR anew, one entry per CDR3 protein. The profile covers about 610,000 distinct CDR3 sequences, with about 11% appearing a single time and less than 5% taken by the ten largest. The input for sequencing was PBMCs from the stem cell graft donor, taken from the stem cell graft. These TCRs come from a human donor who donated a stem cell graft to a child with acute myeloid leukemia.

This clonotype was recorded many times. V is TRBV18 and J is TRBJ2-1; 8 bases agree with TRBD2. J lost 8 bases, V lost 3 bases, and 6 bases had no gene match. The V gene's germline CDR1 is KGHSH and CDR2 LQKENI. The CDR3 is 14 amino acids. The CDR3, as DNA: TGTGCCAGCTCACCGGGACTAGATGGCGATGAGCAGTTCTTC. This gives the protein CASSPGLDGDEQFF.

The sample holds a few counts of this clonotype. The CDR3 spells CASSYSNQKKREAITDTQYF. Written as DNA, the CDR3 is TGTGCCAGCAGTTACTCGAATCAGAAGAAGCGGGAGGCCATCACAGATACGCAGTATTTT. V usage is TRBV6-2 or TRBV6-3 and J usage is TRBJ2-3, with 9 nucleotides matching TRBD2. From germline, CDR1 is MNHEY and CDR2 SVGEGT. The V segment lost 0 bases and the J segment 2 bases; nucleotides outside the gene matches: 15. This CDR3 has 20 amino acids.

This chain connects TRBV6-5 to TRBJ1-1; D remains ambiguous. The CDR3 length is 16 residues. The germline gives CDR1 MNHEY, CDR2 SVGAGI. V was shortened by 2 bases and J by 0 bases, with 13 bases between the two germline ends. Here the CDR3 reads CASSYGPPRLNTEAFF. CDR3 nucleotides: TGTGCCAGCAGTTACGGTCCTCCCAGATTGAACACTGAAGCTTTCTTT.

This clonotype has a handful of counts. V usage is TRBV9 and J usage is TRBJ2-1; 8 bases match TRBD2. CDR3 length: 20 residues. Germline CDR1 SGDLS, CDR2 YYNGEE. V dropped 0 bases and J dropped 0; count of bases not matched to a gene: 14. CDR3 in amino acids: CASSVDPGQKLAVSYNEQFF. In DNA form, the CDR3 reads TGTGCCAGCAGCGTAGATCCAGGGCAGAAACTAGCGGTCTCCTACAATGAGCAGTTCTTC.

This clonotype was counted ten times or more. V usage is TRBV2 and J usage is TRBJ2-7; the D gene is possibly TRBD2 (6 bases). V was trimmed by 7 bases and J by 4 bases, leaving 17 bases between them. Germline CDR1 and CDR2: SNHLY and FYNNEI. The CDR3 runs to 14 residues. CDR3 nucleotides: TGTGCCAGCAAACAAGCGGGTTTGGGGTACGAGCAGTACTTC. Translation: CASKQAGLGYEQYF. The full variable domain, completed using reference TRBV2 and TRBJ2-7, is EPEVTQTPSHQVTQMGQEVILRCVPISNHLYFYWYRQILGQKVEFLVSFYNNEISEKSEIFDDQFSVERPDGSNFTLKIRSTKLEDSAMYFCASKQAGLGYEQYFGPGTRLTVT.

This chain connects TRBV7-9 to TRBJ2-1; D gene unclear. The V and J ends lost 0 bases and 7 bases respectively, with 7 bases between them. The CDR3 sequence is 13 residues long. In germline, CDR1 is SEHNR, CDR2 FQNEAQ (reference sequence). The CDR3 protein is CASSLASSNEQFF. CDR3 bases: TGTGCCAGCAGCTTAGCCTCTTCAAATGAGCAGTTCTTC.

This rearrangement joins TRBV29-1 to TRBJ2-7; TRBD1 is a possible D gene (6 bases). Trimming left V 4 bases short and J 3 bases short, with 13 bases between. This CDR3 is built from 13 residues. CDR1 and CDR2 (germline): SQVTM, ANQGSEA. CDR3 nucleotides: TGCAGCGTTGCCCGTGGGGGCAACTACGAGCAGTACTTC. This encodes CSVARGGNYEQYF.

This clonotype was seen a few times. A much more abundant neighbour one base away suggests this may be a read error. This CDR3 reads CATSDPEGLNEELFF. The CDR3 DNA reads TGTGCCACCAGTGATCCGGAGGGTTTGAACGAGGAGCTGTTTTTT. This rearrangement joins TRBV24-1 to TRBJ2-2; D possibly corresponds to TRBD2 (6 bases). This CDR3 has 15 residues. Per germline, CDR1 KGHDR and CDR2 SFDVKD. V dropped 3 bases and J dropped 10 bases, with 17 bases sitting between them.

This clonotype was found many times. V gene TRBV13 combines with J gene TRBJ2-1, with no clear D. From germline, CDR1 is PRHDT and CDR2 FYEKMQ (reference sequence). V was pared by 5 bases and J by 0 bases, with 11 bases between. The CDR3 has 15 amino acids. Here the CDR3 reads CASSLGDFSYNEQFF. CDR3 in DNA: TGTGCCAGCAGCCTCGGTGACTTCTCCTACAATGAGCAGTTCTTC.

The chain carries TRBV14 and TRBJ2-3, with 11 nucleotides matching TRBD2. The ends lost 0 bases at V and 5 bases at J; junction bases unmatched: 4. The germline CDR1 and CDR2 sequences are SGHDN and FVKESK. The CDR3 contains 16 residues. The CDR3 is CASSQDLLAGGDTQYF. The DNA for the CDR3 is TGTGCCAGCAGCCAAGATCTGCTAGCGGGAGGAGATACGCAGTATTTT.

The table lists this clonotype with many counts. The rearrangement uses TRBV9 and TRBJ2-2, with D perhaps being TRBD1 or TRBD2 (6 bases each). Germline CDR1 reads SGDLS; CDR2 reads YYNGEE. V was shortened by 4 bases and J by 7 bases, with 17 bases between the two germline ends. The CDR3 contains 15 residues. CDR3 amino acids: CASSRPGANGGELFF. The CDR3 DNA is TGTGCCAGCAGCCGGCCGGGGGCAAATGGCGGGGAGCTGTTTTTT.

This clonotype has ten or more counts. This chain links TRBV7-2 with TRBJ2-1; TRBD2 is a possible D gene (5 bases). Germline-derived CDR1 and CDR2 are SGHTA and FQGNSA. This CDR3 is 14 amino acids long. Trimming took 6 bases from V and 7 from J, leaving 16 bases between them. CDR3 in amino acids: CASRPDSVGNEQFF. As DNA, the CDR3 is TGTGCCAGCAGACCGGACTCTGTAGGGAATGAGCAGTTCTTC.

This clonotype was seen repeatedly, ten times or more. The rearrangement joins TRBV4-2 to TRBJ2-3; D is unclear. V lost 1 base and J lost 6, with 14 bases in between. This CDR3 spans 15 amino acids. Germline V gene lookup returns CDR1 LGHNA and CDR2 YNFKEQ. This CDR3 is CASSQVSGVADTQYF. DNA for the CDR3: TGTGCCAGCAGCCAAGTGTCAGGAGTCGCGGATACGCAGTATTTT.

A few counts support this clonotype. The rearrangement links TRBV28 to TRBJ1-4; unclear D gene. This CDR3 has 10 amino acids. V was trimmed by 9 bases and J by 6 bases, leaving 5 bases between them. The V gene's germline CDR1 is MDHEN and CDR2 SYDVKM. Written as DNA, the CDR3 is TGTGCCAGTCGCGATGAAAAACTGTTTTTT. It translates to CASRDEKLFF.

The rearrangement uses TRBV28 and TRBJ1-1; D remains unclear. Per germline, CDR1 MDHEN and CDR2 SYDVKM. The CDR3 covers 12 residues. The V gene lost 3 bases and the J gene lost 4 bases, with 6 bases spanning the gap. Here the CDR3 DNA reads TGTGCCAGCAGTTTTCGCACCACTGAAGCTTTCTTT. This sequence encodes CASSFRTTEAFF.

This rearrangement joins TRBV5-1 to TRBJ2-3, with TRBD2 identical over 12 bases. The J segment lost 6 bases and the V segment lost 3 bases, leaving 8 bases of the junction unmatched. The CDR3 has 16 residues. Germline-derived CDR1 and CDR2 are SGHRS and YFSETQ. CDR3 DNA: TGCGCCAGCAGCTACCTACTAGCGGGAGGATATGATACGCAGTATTTT. Residues: CASSYLLAGGYDTQYF.

In regard to this clonotype: A much more abundant neighbour one base away suggests this may be a read error. Since no conserved phenylalanine or tryptophan closes the CDR3, a read error is the likely cause. The genes are TRBV6-1 and TRBJ1-6; maybe TRBD1 (6 bases). This CDR3 has 14 amino acids. Germline values: CDR1 MNHNS, CDR2 SASEGT. V was trimmed by 5 bases and J by 10 bases, leaving 15 bases between them. CDR3 sequence: CASSTSGERSPLHS. The CDR3 DNA is TGTGCCAGCAGTACGTCAGGGGAGCGGTCACCCCTCCACTCT.

The rearrangement links TRBV9 to TRBJ2-5; D unresolved. V gave up 4 bases and J gave up 2 bases, with 15 bases separating them. CDR1 and CDR2 from the germline V gene are SGDLS and YYNGEE. The CDR3 length is 15 residues. CDR3 sequence reads: CASSPQALFQETQYF. CDR3 DNA: TGTGCCAGCAGCCCGCAAGCGCTATTTCAAGAGACCCAGTACTTC. Looking up the rest from reference TRBV9 and TRBJ2-5 gives the full variable domain: DSGVTQTPKHLITATGQRVTLRCSPRSGDLSVYWYQQSLDQGLQFLIQYYNGEERAKGNILERFSAQQFPDLHSELNLSSLELGDSALYFCASSPQALFQETQYFGPGTRLLVL.

This clonotype was seen more than once but under ten times. V is TRBV3-1 and J is TRBJ2-2; the match to TRBD2 covers 8 bases. V lost 10 bases and J lost 4; bases outside the gene matches: 5. The CDR3 covers 13 residues. CDR1 is LGHDT and CDR2 is YNNKEL in the germline V gene (reference sequence). The CDR3 nucleotides read TGTGCCACGGGAGGGGAGGCCACCGGGGAGCTGTTTTTT. Its translation: CATGGEATGELFF.

Ten or more counts support this clonotype. V and J are TRBV7-2 and TRBJ1-1; D ambiguous. V was cut by 1 base and J by 10 bases, with 10 bases left in between. Looked up from germline, CDR1 is SGHTA and CDR2 is FQGNSA. The CDR3 contains 12 residues. The CDR3 DNA reads as TGTGCCAGCAGCTTAGGGGTCAGCGGAGCTTTCTTT. Protein: CASSLGVSGAFF.

The chain recombines TRBV5-6 with TRBJ2-1, with 12 bases matching TRBD2. The CDR3 has 17 residues. V lost 1 base to trimming and J lost 0 bases; unmatched junction nucleotides: 2. Germline CDR1 SGHDT, CDR2 YYEEEE. DNA of the CDR3: TGTGCCAGCAGCTTGCTGGGACTAGCGGGCTCCTACAATGAGCAGTTCTTC. Its protein product is CASSLLGLAGSYNEQFF.

This chain connects TRBV6-2 or TRBV6-3 to TRBJ2-7, with D possibly being TRBD2 (5 bases). The V and J ends lost 3 bases and 4 bases respectively, with 13 bases between them. CDR3 length equals 14 residues. The V gene's germline CDR1 is MNHEY and CDR2 SVGEGT. CDR3 nucleotide sequence: TGTGCCAGCAGTTATCAGCTAGCCAATTACGAGCAGTACTTC. It codes for CASSYQLANYEQYF.

This clonotype has ten or more counts. V and J are TRBV20-1 and TRBJ2-7, with 13 bases aligning to TRBD2. Germline V lookup: CDR1 DFQATT, CDR2 SNEGSKA (reference sequence). This CDR3 contains 14 residues. V lost 8 bases to trimming and J lost 0 bases; unmatched junction nucleotides: 4. CDR3 DNA: TGCAGTCCTCGGACTAGCGGGAGCTCCTACGAGCAGTACTTC. Protein product: CSPRTSGSSYEQYF.

The rearrangement joins TRBV20-1 to TRBJ2-1; D gene ambiguous. Germline V CDR1 and CDR2: DFQATT, SNEGSKA (reference sequence). There are 14 residues in the CDR3. Between the trimmed V and J ends, which lost 6 bases and 2 bases, there was a span of 14 bases. In DNA, the CDR3 is TGCAGTGCACCCGGCGAGTTGGCCTACAATGAGCAGTTCTTC. Translation: CSAPGELAYNEQFF.

This clonotype showed up just a few times. The chain employs TRBV24-1 and TRBJ2-1; possible D gene TRBD2, 5 bases. Trimming shortened V by 0 bases and J by 6 bases, and 17 bases separated the two germline ends. The CDR3 covers 17 residues. CDR1 is KGHDR, CDR2 SFDVKD, per germline. In DNA form, the CDR3 reads TGTGCCACCAGTGATTTGGTAGAGGGAGTGGCGGGCAATGAGCAGTTCTTC. This codes for CATSDLVEGVAGNEQFF.

This clonotype has more than one count but fewer than ten. In DNA, the CDR3 is TGTGCCAGCAGCCGACAGGACAACACCGGGGAGCTGTTTTTT. Translation: CASSRQDNTGELFF. V usage is TRBV7-8 and J usage is TRBJ2-2; tentative D call: TRBD1 (6 bases). CDR3 length equals 14 residues. The germline V and J ends were trimmed by 5 bases and 2 bases, with 9 bases remaining between them. From germline, CDR1 is SGHVS and CDR2 FQNEAQ. The full variable domain, its missing parts supplied by reference TRBV7-8 and TRBJ2-2, is GAGVSQSPRYKVAKRGQDVALRCDPISGHVSLFWYQQALGQGPEFLTYFQNEAQLDKSGLPSDRFFAERPEGSVSTLKIQRTQQEDSAVYLCASSRQDNTGELFFGEGSRLTVL.

The V and J genes are TRBV3-1 and TRBJ2-7, with D possibly matching TRBD2 (5 bases). Germline CDR1 LGHDT, CDR2 YNNKEL (reference sequence). The CDR3 covers 13 residues. Trimming shortened V by 7 bases and J by 7 bases, and 17 bases separated the two germline ends. The CDR3 sequence: CASNWAGSGEQYF. The CDR3 nucleotides are TGTGCCAGCAATTGGGCAGGCTCGGGGGAGCAGTACTTC.

In regard to this clonotype: A read error is possible here, since a much larger clone lies one base away. CDR3 residues: CSARDRGHEQYF. The CDR3 coding sequence is TGCAGTGCTAGAGATCGGGGGCACGAGCAGTACTTC. This chain connects TRBV20-1 to TRBJ2-7; D may correspond to TRBD1 or TRBD2 (6 bases each). V gave up 0 bases and J gave up 5 bases, with 8 bases separating them. The CDR3 is made up of 12 amino acids. Germline assignment: CDR1 DFQATT and CDR2 SNEGSKA (reference sequence).

To note about this clonotype: A read error is possible here, since a much larger clone lies one base away. V usage is TRBV5-1 and J usage is TRBJ2-3; possibly TRBD2 for D (6 bases). The CDR3 loop spans 14 amino acids. Germline CDR1 reads SGHRS; CDR2 reads YFSETQ. In nucleotides, the CDR3 is TGCTCCAGCAGCTTTAGCGGACGCACAGATACGCAGTATTTT. Its protein is CSSSFSGRTDTQYF.

The rearrangement uses TRBV12-3 or TRBV12-4 and TRBJ2-6, with 12 bases identical to TRBD2. There are 19 residues in the CDR3. The V and J ends lost 10 bases and 0 bases, in that order; junction bases with no gene match: 13. This chain's CDR3 is CAISPRGGLAGSGANVLTF. In DNA, the CDR3 is TGTGCCATCAGCCCCCGCGGGGGACTAGCGGGCTCTGGGGCCAACGTCCTGACTTTC.

This clonotype was counted between two and nine times. The chain carries TRBV9 and TRBJ2-7; 9 nucleotides line up with TRBD2. Germline lookup yields CDR1 SGDLS and CDR2 YYNGEE. V gave up 0 bases and J gave up 5 bases; unmatched junction bases: 9. The CDR3 has 16 amino acids. Here the CDR3 DNA reads TGTGCCAGCAGCGTAGTAGGTAGCGGGAGTCGAAACGAGCAGTACTTC. Amino acids: CASSVVGSGSRNEQYF.